These 20 T cell receptor beta chains originate from one sample sequenced in a study of regulatory T cells in long-lasting Graves disease. Construction of TCR beta libraries relied on iRepertoire HTBI primers and on Arm-PCR targeting CDR3 regions. TCRdb passed the multiplex PCR reads through MiXCR, listing each CDR3 protein once. This table holds 420,000 or so distinct CDR3 sequences, about 25% found once. Documented time point: persistent/refractory GD, antithyroid drugs over 5 years with positive TRAb. PBMC-derived RNA was used for the TCR library. Sequenced here: peripheral blood mononuclear cells (PBMCs), sampled when the disease was refractory, from a patient treated with antithyroid drugs. Receptor source: a female donor with Graves disease.

This chain connects TRBV27 to TRBJ1-4; D is perhaps TRBD1 (6 bases). V gave up 6 bases and J gave up 7 bases, with 15 bases separating them. Germline CDR1 is MNHEY and CDR2 is SMNVEV (reference sequence). This CDR3 comprises 14 residues. CDR3 sequence reads: CASRERGLSEKLFF. The CDR3 DNA follows: TGTGCCAGCAGAGAACGGGGGCTTAGTGAAAAACTGTTTTTT.

This clonotype was detected ten times or more. The chain uses TRBV7-2 and TRBJ1-5; D gene unclear. V was shortened by 1 base and J by 0 bases, with 10 bases between the two germline ends. Germline V gene lookup returns CDR1 SGHTA and CDR2 FQGNSA. CDR3 length equals 16 residues. CDR3 region: CASSLDGGGSNQPQHF. In DNA form, the CDR3 reads TGTGCCAGCAGCTTAGACGGCGGTGGTAGCAATCAGCCCCAGCATTTT.

This clonotype was counted at least ten times. The chain has TRBV12-3 or TRBV12-4 and TRBJ2-7; TRBD1 is a possible D gene (5 bases). The CDR3 is made up of 15 amino acids. Trimming shortened V by 2 bases and J by 0 bases, and 11 bases separated the two germline ends. The CDR3 DNA reads as TGTGCCAGCAGTTTAATGGTCAGGGCCTCCTACGAGCAGTACTTC. Translation gives CASSLMVRASYEQYF.

The CDR3 region has the DNA TGTGCCAGCAGTGCCCCGGCCGAGCAGTACTTC. It specifies CASSAPAEQYF. V is TRBV28 and J is TRBJ2-7; D ambiguous. The V and J ends lost 5 bases and 6 bases respectively, with 8 bases between them. Per the germline V gene, CDR1 is MDHEN and CDR2 is SYDVKM. The CDR3 runs 11 residues.

In this sample, this clonotype turned up many times. The V and J genes are TRBV2 and TRBJ1-2; no firm D call. The CDR3 is made up of 13 amino acids. Germline-derived CDR1 and CDR2 are SNHLY and FYNNEI. V lost 2 bases, J lost 9 bases, and 13 bases lay in between. DNA of the CDR3: TGTGCCAGCAGTGAACTGGCGGAAAATAGCTACACCTTC. It translates to CASSELAENSYTF.

The rearrangement links TRBV18 to TRBJ2-5, with 7 bases that match TRBD2. V gave up 3 bases and J gave up 5 bases; unmatched junction bases: 9. CDR1 and CDR2 from the germline V gene are KGHSH and LQKENI. The CDR3 contains 15 residues. The CDR3 here is CASSPGDYGLETQYF. Here the CDR3 DNA reads TGTGCCAGCTCACCCGGGGACTATGGATTGGAGACCCAGTACTTC.

This clonotype was seen many times. CDR3 sequence reads: CASQPKDRGNEKLFF. The CDR3 nucleotides read TGTGCCAGCCAACCGAAAGACAGGGGAAATGAAAAACTGTTTTTT. The chain couples TRBV28 to TRBJ1-4; TRBD1 matches at 8 bases. Trimming cost V 8 bases and J 5 bases; bases outside gene matches: 10. Germline values: CDR1 MDHEN, CDR2 SYDVKM. This CDR3 has 15 residues.

This clonotype was counted many times. The CDR3 loop reads CASSLGQGTSYGYTF. CDR3 nucleotide sequence: TGTGCCAGCAGCTTAGGACAGGGGACTAGCTATGGCTACACCTTC. V is TRBV11-2 and J is TRBJ1-2; TRBD1 agrees at 8 bases. This CDR3 comprises 15 residues. Trimming at V came to 1 base and at J to 4 bases, leaving 5 bases not matched to a gene. The germline V gene encodes CDR1 SGHAT and CDR2 FQNNGV.

The J gene is TRBJ2-2, the V gene TRBV6-8, with 7 nucleotides matching TRBD2. The V gene's germline CDR1 is MNHGY and CDR2 SAAAGT. Trimming took 8 bases from V and 7 from J; bases not matched to a gene: 16. This CDR3 spans 16 amino acids. As DNA, the CDR3 is TGTGCCAGCCCAAACGGCGCGGGAGTAATTGGCGGGGAGCTGTTTTTT. This translates into CASPNGAGVIGGELFF.

This rearrangement joins TRBV6-1 to TRBJ1-6, with unresolved D. This CDR3 is built from 15 residues. Trimming shortened V by 3 bases and J by 6 bases, and 12 bases separated the two germline ends. CDR1 is MNHNS and CDR2 is SASEGT in the germline V gene. The CDR3: CASSDLTRSNSPLHF. Written as DNA, the CDR3 is TGTGCCAGCAGTGATCTTACAAGGAGTAATTCACCCCTCCACTTT.

There are a few counts of this clonotype. As DNA, the CDR3 is TGTGCCAGCAGCCCGGGTCTACCAGGTGAAAAACTGTTTTTT. Translated: CASSPGLPGEKLFF. V usage is TRBV3-1 and J usage is TRBJ1-4, with D unclear. Germline CDR1 is LGHDT and CDR2 is YNNKEL (reference sequence). CDR3 length: 14 residues. The germline V and J ends were trimmed by 4 bases and 7 bases, with 13 bases remaining between them.

There are many counts of this clonotype. V usage is TRBV7-2 and J usage is TRBJ2-7; TRBD2 aligns across 12 bases. The CDR3 totals 18 residues. Germline values: CDR1 SGHTA, CDR2 FQGNSA. Unmatched junction bases numbered 11, after V lost 5 bases and J lost 0 bases. The DNA of the CDR3 is TGTGCCAGCAGCATCCTGATCGGGACTAGCGGGCGCTCCTACGAGCAGTACTTC. Amino acid sequence: CASSILIGTSGRSYEQYF.

The V and J genes are TRBV7-2 and TRBJ2-2; D is unclear. The V gene's germline CDR1 is SGHTA and CDR2 FQGNSA. V lost 3 bases and J 7 bases, leaving 9 bases between the germline ends. This CDR3 is 13 amino acids long. The CDR3 sequence is CASSFLEGGELFF. Here the CDR3 DNA reads TGTGCCAGCAGCTTTTTAGAAGGCGGGGAGCTGTTTTTT.

This clonotype has ten or more counts. V usage is TRBV25-1 and J usage is TRBJ2-5; 8 positions agree with TRBD1. CDR1 and CDR2 (germline): MGHDK, SYGVNS. CDR3 length: 14 residues. V lost 4 bases, J lost 5 bases, and 6 bases stayed unmatched. The CDR3, as DNA: TGTGCCAGCAGTGGGGGAACAGGGGGGGAGACCCAGTACTTC. Its translation is CASSGGTGGETQYF.

The V and J genes are TRBV29-1 and TRBJ1-3; D possibly corresponds to TRBD1 (5 bases). The CDR3 is 11 amino acids. Trimming removed 5 bases at V and 4 bases at J, with 6 bases between. In germline, CDR1 is SQVTM, CDR2 ANQGSEA. This CDR3 is CSVHRGNTIYF. The DNA for the CDR3 is TGCAGCGTTCACAGGGGAAACACCATATATTTT.

This clonotype was counted between two and nine times. The chain combines TRBV19 with TRBJ1-5; 10 positions match TRBD1. Germline V gene sequence: CDR1 LNHDA, CDR2 SQIVND (reference sequence). CDR3 length: 16 amino acids. J lost 5 bases, V lost 4 bases, and 8 bases had no gene match. The DNA for the CDR3 is TGTGCCAGTAGTAGCCCGCGTGACAGGGGGCATCAGCCCCAGCATTTT. Protein: CASSSPRDRGHQPQHF. The full variable domain, with the rest looked up from reference TRBV19 and TRBJ1-5, is DGGITQSPKYLFRKEGQNVTLSCEQNLNHDAMYWYRQDPGQGLRLIYYSQIVNDFQKGDIAEGYSVSREKKESFPLTVTSAQKNPTAFYLCASSSPRDRGHQPQHFGDGTRLSIL.

This clonotype was counted at least ten times. The V gene is TRBV12-3 or TRBV12-4, the J gene TRBJ2-5, with 9 nucleotides matching TRBD1. The CDR3 is 14 residues long. V was clipped by 10 bases and J by 3 bases; unmatched bases: 9. For the CDR3, the DNA is TGTGCCATCCGCTTAGGACAGGGGAAAGAGACCCAGTACTTC. It specifies CAIRLGQGKETQYF.

This clonotype was detected ten times or more. The V call is TRBV30, the J call TRBJ1-2; D remains unclear. The CDR3 spans 12 residues. V was trimmed by 0 bases and J by 8 bases, leaving 10 bases between them. Germline CDR1 is GTSNPN and CDR2 is SVGIG (reference sequence). The CDR3 is CAWSVRERGYTF. In DNA form, the CDR3 reads TGTGCCTGGAGTGTACGAGAACGCGGCTACACCTTC.

In this sample, this clonotype turned up a few times. The rearrangement joins TRBV20-1 to TRBJ2-5; the match to TRBD1 covers 7 bases. CDR1 DFQATT and CDR2 SNEGSKA come from the germline V gene (reference sequence). The CDR3 contains 13 residues. V lost 3 bases and J lost 4; bases outside the gene matches: 5. In DNA form, the CDR3 reads TGCAGTGCTAGTTGGGCAGGGGGAGAGACCCAGTACTTC. Protein product: CSASWAGGETQYF.

This clonotype was observed many times. The chain combines TRBV28 with TRBJ2-6; possible D gene TRBD1, 5 bases. Germline CDR1 is MDHEN and CDR2 is SYDVKM. Trimming took off 5 bases at V and 4 bases at J, with 21 bases between the two ends. The length of the CDR3 is 18 residues. The CDR3 DNA reads TGTGCCAGCAGTGGCCCGACAGTGGCTCGGGTGGGGGCCAACGTCCTGACTTTC. Protein: CASSGPTVARVGANVLTF. The variable domain in full, completed from reference TRBV28 and TRBJ2-6, reads DVKVTQSSRYLVKRTGEKVFLECVQDMDHENMFWYRQDPGLGLRLIYFSYDVKMKEKGDIPEGYSVSREKKERFSLILESASTNQTSMYLCASSGPTVARVGANVLTFGAGSRLTVL.